This TCR beta chain was sequenced in a study of blood T cell repertoires in COVID-19. Study context: COVID-19 samples, acute and convalescent, were from the United States, Italy and Spain.

One Seattle source followed patients from active infection through their disease course. Clones were read by immunoSEQ multiplex PCR, and TCRdb kept only the in-frame ones, dropping some. Among 150,000 to 200,000 clones listed, roughly 81% were seen once. CDR1 GTSNPN and CDR2 SVGIG come from the germline V gene (reference sequence). V was pared by 4 bases and J by 1 base, with 8 bases between. The CDR3 is made up of 12 amino acids. Sequencing used peripheral blood. The chain uses TRBV30 and TRBJ2-7; possible D gene TRBD2, 5 bases. The sequence was obtained from a woman aged 40 to 50 with COVID-19, enrolled during active disease. The CDR3 spells CAWNTGSYEQYV. In DNA form, the CDR3 reads TGTGCCTGGAACACGGGATCCTACGAGCAGTACGTC.